A single sample is the source of the 3 T cell receptor beta chains below, sequenced in a study of blood T cell repertoires in COVID-19. TCRdb's copy holds only in-frame clones and misses some; the assay was immunoSEQ multiplex PCR. Among nearly 200,000 clones listed, 70% to 90% were seen once. Source material: peripheral blood. These receptors all stem from a woman aged 65 to 85 with acute or convalescent COVID-19.

This chain joins TRBV5-1 and TRBJ2-7; 11 bases fit TRBD1. The trim removed 4 bases at V and 5 bases at J, leaving 8 bases unmatched. CDR3 length equals 15 residues. Germline loops: CDR1 SGHRS, CDR2 YFSETQ. CDR3 residues: CASSSVGTGGNEQYF. For the CDR3, the DNA is TGCGCCAGCAGCAGCGTAGGGACAGGGGGAAACGAGCAGTACTTC.

V and J are TRBV25-1 and TRBJ1-1; 7 nucleotides line up with TRBD1. CDR1 and CDR2 from the germline V gene are MGHDK and SYGVNS. The V gene end was trimmed by 3 bases and the J gene end by 4 bases; junction bases not matched to a gene: 8. The CDR3 sequence is 15 residues long. For the CDR3, the DNA is TGTGCCAGCAGTGACTACAGGGGTCGGGCCACTGAAGCTTTCTTT. This encodes CASSDYRGRATEAFF.

The chain uses TRBV2 and TRBJ1-5; TRBD1 is a possible D gene (5 bases). Germline V gives CDR1 SNHLY, CDR2 FYNNEI. The CDR3 length is 15 residues. The V end was cut by 8 bases, the J end by 2 bases, with 16 bases between. CDR3 DNA: TGTGCCAGCGGTGCACCGGCGGGGGGCAATCAGCCCCAGCATTTT. Translating it yields CASGAPAGGNQPQHF.